One sample yielded the 17 T cell receptor beta chains listed below, sequenced in a study of blood T cell repertoires in COVID-19. Using immunoSEQ multiplex PCR, the repertoire was profiled, and TCRdb retains in-frame clones only, with some absent. The profile shows about 200,000 clones, around 82% of them singletons. Source material: peripheral blood. The receptors shown here come from a woman aged 70-85 years with acute or convalescent COVID-19.

The chain is built from TRBV5-5 and TRBJ1-1, with 7 bases identical to TRBD1. The CDR3 totals 14 residues. Trimming cost V 2 bases and J 5 bases; bases outside gene matches: 6. Germline V gene sequence: CDR1 SGHKS, CDR2 YYEKEE (reference sequence). The CDR3 DNA follows: TGTGCCAGCAGCTTTAGCAGGGGGGAAACTGAAGCTTTCTTT. This encodes CASSFSRGETEAFF.

The chain joins TRBV28 to TRBJ2-5, with a tentative D call TRBD2 (7 bases). The germline V and J ends were trimmed by 5 bases and 1 base, with 17 bases remaining between them. CDR1 MDHEN and CDR2 SYDVKM come from the germline V gene. The CDR3 has 16 amino acids. The CDR3 nucleotides are TGTGCCAGCAGTGGGGGGGCTAGCGTACTCCAAGAGACCCAGTACTTC. Translation: CASSGGASVLQETQYF. The whole variable domain, filled in from reference TRBV28 and TRBJ2-5, reads DVKVTQSSRYLVKRTGEKVFLECVQDMDHENMFWYRQDPGLGLRLIYFSYDVKMKEKGDIPEGYSVSREKKERFSLILESASTNQTSMYLCASSGGASVLQETQYFGPGTRLLVL.

This clone showed up just once. This chain joins TRBV28 and TRBJ1-5; 8 positions agree with TRBD1. Germline values: CDR1 MDHEN, CDR2 SYDVKM. CDR3 size: 15 residues. The V and J ends lost 2 bases and 4 bases, in that order; junction bases with no gene match: 4. CDR3 in amino acids: CASSLVTGANQPQHF. As DNA, the CDR3 is TGTGCCAGCAGTTTAGTGACAGGGGCTAATCAGCCCCAGCATTTT.

Here the CDR3 DNA reads TGTGCCAGCAGCTGGCGGCCAGGGTCGAACACCGGGGAGCTGTTTTTT. Protein product: CASSWRPGSNTGELFF. The V call is TRBV11-3, the J call TRBJ2-2; a weak D match, TRBD1 (5 bases). The germline CDR1 and CDR2 sequences are SGHNT and YENEEA. The V and J ends lost 4 bases and 0 bases respectively, with 12 bases between them. The CDR3 contains 16 residues.

Remarks on this clone: One end of the junction fails to match germline, which may point to a read error. The V and J genes are TRBV28 and TRBJ1-1; 9 bases line up with TRBD1. Germline-derived CDR1 and CDR2 are MDHEN and SYDVKM. CDR3 length: 12 amino acids. The CDR3: CASSLSQGAVSF. CDR3 nucleotides: TGTGCCAGCAGTTTATCACAGGGGGCGGTTTCCTTT.

The rearrangement links TRBV2 to TRBJ1-6; 7 nucleotides agree with TRBD1. J was trimmed by 7 bases and V by 6 bases; bases with no gene match: 9. The CDR3 sequence is 15 residues long. Germline CDR1 and CDR2: SNHLY and FYNNEI. The CDR3 coding sequence is TGTGCCAGCAGCGAGGACAGGAACCTAAATTCACCCCTCCACTTT. It codes for CASSEDRNLNSPLHF. The full variable domain, completed using reference TRBV2 and TRBJ1-6, is EPEVTQTPSHQVTQMGQEVILRCVPISNHLYFYWYRQILGQKVEFLVSFYNNEISEKSEIFDDQFSVERPDGSNFTLKIRSTKLEDSAMYFCASSEDRNLNSPLHFGNGTRLTVT.

The chain employs TRBV6-7 and TRBJ2-1; 16 bases align to TRBD2. TRBV6-7 is an open reading frame, and its role is uncertain. Trimming at V came to 4 bases and at J to 10 bases, leaving 22 bases not matched to a gene. The CDR3 length is 21 residues. DNA for the CDR3: TGTGCCAGCAGTTTACCCCTGCCGGGACTAGCGGGAGGGCCTGGAGGAAAGGAGCAGTTCTTC. Amino acids: CASSLPLPGLAGGPGGKEQFF.

The chain employs TRBV28 and TRBJ1-1; no reliable D call. This CDR3 has 14 residues. V lost 4 bases to trimming and J lost 1 base, with 10 bases between them. Germline CDR1 reads MDHEN; CDR2 reads SYDVKM. The CDR3 DNA is TGTGCCAGCAGTTCCATGAGTCGGAACACTGAAGCTTTCTTT. It translates to CASSSMSRNTEAFF.

V is TRBV5-1 and J is TRBJ2-2; 7 bases line up with TRBD1. The CDR3 has 15 amino acids. With 2 bases clipped from V and 6 bases from J, the junction kept 7 bases outside the gene matches. Per germline, CDR1 SGHRS and CDR2 YFSETQ. The CDR3 protein is CASSLEGGVAGELFF. The CDR3 region has the DNA TGCGCCAGCAGCTTAGAAGGGGGCGTAGCCGGGGAGCTGTTTTTT.

The J gene is TRBJ2-1, the V gene TRBV5-4; maybe TRBD2 (6 bases). The CDR3 covers 15 residues. Germline CDR1 and CDR2: SGHNT and YYREEE (reference sequence). Trimming stripped 0 bases from V and 2 bases from J, with 9 bases between. The CDR3 nucleotides read TGTGCCAGCAGCTTGGGGAGGGAGCCCTACAATGAGCAGTTCTTC. It codes for CASSLGREPYNEQFF.

V is TRBV19 and J is TRBJ1-5; tentative D call: TRBD1 (5 bases). Germline-derived CDR1 and CDR2 are LNHDA and SQIVND (reference sequence). The CDR3 covers 17 residues. The V gene lost 7 bases and the J gene lost 4 bases, with 23 bases spanning the gap. The CDR3 loop is CASNNSRRGRLNQPQHF. The DNA of the CDR3 is TGTGCCAGTAACAATAGCCGGCGGGGCAGATTAAATCAGCCCCAGCATTTT.

The V call is TRBV5-4, the J call TRBJ2-4; perhaps TRBD2 as D (7 bases). Germline values: CDR1 SGHNT, CDR2 YYREEE (reference sequence). V lost 0 bases and J lost 3, with 13 bases in between. CDR3 length equals 16 residues. For the CDR3, the DNA is TGTGCCAGCAGCTTGGATGGGGGGGCTGGCAAAAACATTCAGTACTTC. This encodes CASSLDGGAGKNIQYF.

The chain carries TRBV6-4 and TRBJ2-5; a weak D match, TRBD2 (6 bases). The CDR3 has 15 amino acids. V was shortened by 7 bases and J by 2 bases, with 17 bases between the two germline ends. Germline CDR1 MRHNA, CDR2 SNTAGT. The CDR3 here is CASMVYLGLQETQYF. For the CDR3, the DNA is TGTGCCAGCATGGTCTATCTTGGACTACAAGAGACCCAGTACTTC.

The chain's CDR3 is CASSPGGTALRGGQPQHF. Written as DNA, the CDR3 is TGCGCCAGCAGCCCTGGTGGGACAGCCCTCCGAGGTGGCCAGCCCCAGCATTTT. This chain links TRBV4-1 with TRBJ1-5; 7 bases line up with TRBD1. Trimming took 4 bases from V and 7 from J; bases not matched to a gene: 19. The V gene's germline CDR1 is MGHRA and CDR2 YSYEKL. CDR3 length: 18 amino acids.

This clone was seen once. The chain carries TRBV6-6 and TRBJ1-6; 9 bases align to TRBD1. The germline V gene encodes CDR1 MNHNY and CDR2 SVGAGI (reference sequence). Germline trimming cut 7 bases from V and 8 bases from J; bases unmatched to any gene: 12. This CDR3 is 16 amino acids long. The CDR3 region is CASTSKQGAKDSPLHF. The CDR3 bases are TGTGCCAGCACTTCGAAACAGGGGGCCAAGGATTCACCCCTCCACTTT.

The table lists this clone with a count of one. The genes are TRBV10-2 and TRBJ1-1, with D unclear. V was cut by 2 bases and J by 0 bases, with 7 bases left in between. This CDR3 has 14 amino acids. The germline V gene encodes CDR1 WSHSY and CDR2 SAAADI. The CDR3 reads CASSERRMNTEAFF. The CDR3 DNA follows: TGCGCCAGCAGTGAGAGGCGGATGAACACTGAAGCTTTCTTT.

This rearrangement joins TRBV28 to TRBJ2-1; tentative D call: TRBD2 (7 bases). The V gene's germline CDR1 is MDHEN and CDR2 SYDVKM. The CDR3 consists of 15 residues. V gave up 3 bases and J gave up 4 bases, with 13 bases separating them. The DNA of the CDR3 is TGTGCCAGCAGTTTCGGGGGGCTCTCATACAATGAGCAGTTCTTC. It encodes CASSFGGLSYNEQFF.